This paragraph covers one T cell receptor beta chain sequence. Which antigen it targets is not known. Qualities for individual bases were not recorded, and no much larger clone is one base off. The library was built by means of RT-PCR. This sample was sequenced with an Illumina HiSeq 2500. In-frame beta chains were kept once TCRdb had trimmed the public reads at Q25 with fastp and called clones with MiXCR. Identical CDR3 protein sequences are pooled into one entry, listed with their most common genes and DNA. The sample profile shows fewer than 750,000 distinct CDR3 sequences; 14% of them were found once. Of the sample, over 8.5% falls within the top ten clones. These data come from a study of response to subunit inactivated influenza vaccine (dated by TCRdb to the late 2010s). With respect to the entire study: The study used deep quantitative T cell receptor repertoire profiling to track responses to a trivalent subunit inactivated influenza vaccine.

Paper-wide results and their limitations: According to the authors, only a limited number of new T cells may be recruited by each seasonal influenza vaccination.

The CDR3 runs 14 amino acids, cysteine and phenylalanine included. Only CDR3 DNA is held: 42 bases, read in frame from base 1. CDR1 and CDR2 are drawn from the germline V gene: KGHDR, SFDVKD. V lost 9 bases and J lost 3 bases; the stretch between them is 14 bases long. This TCR was sampled from a man in his fifties who received an inactivated influenza vaccine. Donor details come from another sample of the same person, matched by shared clones. This sample comprised PBMCs from blood, obtained 11 to 12 days after vaccination. The sequence is built from TRBV24-1 and TRBJ2-1, and the D gene may be TRBD1, 6 bases matching. The nucleotide sequence is given as TGTGCCACCTCAGGGGCGCGAATCTACAATGAGCAGTTCTTC. It codes for CATSGARIYNEQFF.